The T cell receptor (beta chain) described here comes from a study of beta chain features in type 1 diabetes. This clone was counted between two and nine times. Antigen: not known. Staining for CD45RO/CCR7/CD25/CD127/CD95/CD27 allowed sorting of CD4+ naive, central memory, regulatory and stem cell-like memory cells. Germline assignment: CDR1 SGHTA and CDR2 FQGNSA. The CDR3 is 15 residues long. Trimming took 5 bases from V and 6 from J; bases not matched to a gene: 11. The authors reverse transcribed all of the isolated RNA, so sequencing captured expressed TCRB transcripts. Assay used: immunoSEQ multiplex PCR; TCRdb lists only in-frame clones, some missing. The sample holds roughly 330,000 clones, 11% seen once. Findings of the study overall: Across patients, naive, central memory and Treg TCRB repertoires exhibited apparently greater similarity than was observed across healthy donors. Insertion counts at VDJ junctions were lower in type 1 diabetes patients, who also showed more deletions there. Any HLA-type effect on TCRB rearrangement remained unresolved here.

The TCR comes from a woman aged 30 to 39 in good health. The chain joins TRBV7-2 to TRBJ2-7; TRBD1 aligns across 9 bases. Sequencing was done on a sample of naive CD4+ T cells from blood. In DNA, the CDR3 is TGTGCCAGCAGCGCCCCGGACAGGGGATTCGTCGAGCAGTACTTC. Translation gives CASSAPDRGFVEQYF. Filled out from reference TRBV7-2 and TRBJ2-7, the complete variable domain reads GAGVSQSPSNKVTEKGKDVELRCDPISGHTALYWYRQSLGQGLEFLIYFQGNSAPDKSGLPSDRFSAERTGGSVSTLTIQRTQQEDSAVYLCASSAPDRGFVEQYFGPGTRLTVT.